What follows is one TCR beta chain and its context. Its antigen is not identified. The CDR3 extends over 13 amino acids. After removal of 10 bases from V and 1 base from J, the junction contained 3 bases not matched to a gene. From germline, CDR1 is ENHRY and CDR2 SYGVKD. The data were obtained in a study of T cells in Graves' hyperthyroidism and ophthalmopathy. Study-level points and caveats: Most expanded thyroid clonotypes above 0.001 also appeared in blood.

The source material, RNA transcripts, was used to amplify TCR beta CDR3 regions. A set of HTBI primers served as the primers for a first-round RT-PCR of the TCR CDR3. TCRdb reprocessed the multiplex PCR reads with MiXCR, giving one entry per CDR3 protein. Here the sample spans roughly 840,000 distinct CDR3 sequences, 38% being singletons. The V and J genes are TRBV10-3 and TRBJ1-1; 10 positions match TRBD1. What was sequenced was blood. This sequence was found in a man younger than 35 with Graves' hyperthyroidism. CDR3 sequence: CATGTGANTEAFF. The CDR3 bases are TGTGCCACCGGGACAGGGGCGAACACTGAAGCTTTCTTT.